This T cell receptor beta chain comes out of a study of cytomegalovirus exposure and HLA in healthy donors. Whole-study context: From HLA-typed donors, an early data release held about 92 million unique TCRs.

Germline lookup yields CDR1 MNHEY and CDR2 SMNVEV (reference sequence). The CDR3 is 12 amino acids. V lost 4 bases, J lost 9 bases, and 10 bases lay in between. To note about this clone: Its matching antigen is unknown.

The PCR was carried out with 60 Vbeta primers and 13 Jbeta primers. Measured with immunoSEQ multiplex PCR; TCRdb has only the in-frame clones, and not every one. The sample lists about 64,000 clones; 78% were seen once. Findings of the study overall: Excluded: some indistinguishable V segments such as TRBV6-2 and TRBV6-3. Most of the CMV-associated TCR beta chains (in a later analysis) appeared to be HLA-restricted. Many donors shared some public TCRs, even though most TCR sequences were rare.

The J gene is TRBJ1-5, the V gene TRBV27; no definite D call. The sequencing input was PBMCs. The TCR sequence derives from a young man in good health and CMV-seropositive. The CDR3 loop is CASSSGGRPQHF. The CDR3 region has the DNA TGTGCCAGCAGTTCCGGCGGGAGGCCCCAGCATTTT.